The entry that follows covers one T cell receptor (beta chain) sequence. This CDR3 is 14 amino acids long. The V end was cut by 4 bases, the J end by 0 bases, with 9 bases between. Germline CDR1 reads SGHAT; CDR2 reads FQNNGV. The repertoire was sequenced with immunoSEQ multiplex PCR; TCRdb's copy has only in-frame clones and lacks some. This sample has 60,000 or so clones, with approximately 70% found just once. This sample stems from a study of blood T cell repertoires in COVID-19. Study as a whole: T cells, B-cell-depleted T cells, or PBMCs provided the cDNA or gDNA that served as material.

Across about two dozen US areas, participants ranged in age from roughly 18 to 95 years. Cohorts were assigned according to the clinical history that participants reported. Contact with a PCR-confirmed or clinician-diagnosed COVID-19 case occurred within 2 weeks of entry. The sequence was collected from a woman aged 55-69 years who had been exposed to COVID-19. V gene TRBV11-2 combines with J gene TRBJ2-5, with no clear D. Material for sequencing was PBMCs or T cells enriched from blood (not recorded which). For the CDR3, the DNA is TGTGCCAGCAGCTACATATTGTACCAAGAGACCCAGTACTTC. Translation gives CASSYILYQETQYF.